This T cell receptor beta chain is drawn from a study of T cell responses to AZD1222 COVID-19 vaccine. Study results and limitations: Reportedly, close to half of spike-specific TCRs are directed against unmutated variant regions. Donors were largely white British and mainly female; clonal diversity was possibly underestimated. Increased Spike-specific TCR breadth and depth were observed after two AZD1222 doses.

As regards this clone: The antigen remains unidentified.

TCRdb's table, derived via immunoSEQ multiplex PCR, lists solely in-frame clones and lacks some. The data hold about 100,000 clones, with around nine tenths observed a single time. The CDR3 has 15 amino acids. The germline CDR1 and CDR2 sequences are SEHNR and FQNEAQ (reference sequence). Trimming cost V 2 bases and J 4 bases, with 12 bases left between them. The V gene is TRBV7-9, the J gene TRBJ1-3, with a possible D match to TRBD1 (5 bases). The sequences come from peripheral blood, collected 28 days after the second AZD1222 dose. The clonotype was recovered from an adult who received the AZD1222 COVID-19 vaccine. The CDR3 region has the DNA TGTGCCAGCAGCTTATTCGGGGGAGCGGGAAACACCATATATTTT. Protein sequence: CASSLFGGAGNTIYF.